The 29 T cell receptor delta chains below all came from one sample that was sequenced in a study of gamma-delta T cells after stem cell transplantation. TCRdb re-called the RT-PCR reads through CATT. The data contain around 16,000 delta-chain clones, about 8.5% of them seen just once; the ten biggest clones take up 55% to 80%. Sequencing was done on a sample of gamma-delta T cells. The receptors here all came from a human donor. It is not recorded whose cells these are; they may come from a transplant donor.

The gene calls are TRDV2 and TRDJ1, with D possibly TRDD2 on 5 matching bases. Germline lookup yields CDR1 GEAIGNYY and CDR2 EKD. The ends were cut back, 1 base at V and 0 bases at J, with 29 bases in the middle. The CDR3 contains 21 residues. The DNA of the CDR3 is TGTGCCTGTGACACTCTCCTCTGTTCCCTTCATCCTGGTCTCTACACCGATAAACTCATCTTT. It encodes CACDTLLCSLHPGLYTDKLIF.

With regard to this clone: The mismatch at residue 17 between this DNA's translation and the TCRdb protein of a much larger clone likely reflects a read error; the protein shown is translated from the DNA. The V call is TRDV2, the J call TRDJ3; tentative D call: TRDD3 (6 bases). Germline V gene sequence: CDR1 GEAIGNYY, CDR2 EKD. The CDR3 is 19 amino acids. The CDR3 region is CACDTAGGRSSWDTRQTFF. The CDR3 DNA is TGTGCCTGTGACACGGCCGGGGGACGTAGCTCCTGGGACACCCGACAGACGTTTTTC.

This clone was seen repeatedly, ten times or more. This sample includes further DNA sequences coding for the same CDR3. The rearrangement joins TRDV2 to TRDJ1, with 9 nucleotides matching TRDD3. The germline V gene encodes CDR1 GEAIGNYY and CDR2 EKD. V was pared by 0 bases and J by 0 bases, with 13 bases of the junction left unmatched. The CDR3 sequence is 19 residues long. The CDR3 bases are TGTGCCTGTGACACCGTAGGTACTGGGGGACCTTCGTACACCGATAAACTCATCTTT. Translated, it gives CACDTVGTGGPSYTDKLIF.

By share of the sample, this clone is medium-sized. This chain uses TRDV2 with TRDJ1; 9 nucleotides match TRDD3. J was trimmed by 2 bases and V by 0 bases; bases with no gene match: 3. This CDR3 has 15 residues. Germline values: CDR1 GEAIGNYY, CDR2 EKD. The CDR3 reads CACDTGLGETDKLIF. CDR3 DNA sequence: TGTGCCTGTGACACCGGACTGGGGGAGACCGATAAACTCATCTTT.

This clone appeared a few times. This DNA translates differently at residues 4 and 14 from the TCRdb protein, which is that of a much larger clone; a read error is likely, and the protein shown is the DNA's own translation. The rearrangement uses TRDV2 and TRDJ1; 12 bases align to TRDD3. Germline loops: CDR1 GEAIGNYY, CDR2 EKD. This CDR3 has 21 amino acids. The chain's CDR3 is CACGTVTGGYNGTPYTDKLIF. The CDR3, as DNA: TGTGCCTGTGGCACCGTCACTGGGGGATACAACGGGACTCCGTACACCGATAAACTCATCTTT.

This clone turned up a few times. The mismatch at residue 10 between this DNA's translation and the TCRdb protein of a much larger clone likely reflects a read error; the protein shown is translated from the DNA. This chain joins TRDV2 and TRDJ1; the D gene is possibly TRDD3 (6 bases). The V gene lost 1 base and the J gene lost 0 bases, with 26 bases spanning the gap. The germline CDR1 and CDR2 sequences are GEAIGNYY and EKD. The CDR3 is made up of 20 amino acids. DNA for the CDR3: TGTGCCTGTGACACTCTACCTTCTAGGGATGGGGGCTCGTACACCGATAAACTCATCTTT. Translation: CACDTLPSRDGGSYTDKLIF.

This clone was observed a few times. A far larger clone lies a single base away; this is likely a read error. Different DNA sequences within this sample yield the same CDR3. The chain carries TRDV3 and TRDJ1, with TRDD3 identical over 8 bases. Germline V gene sequence: CDR1 TVYSNPD, CDR2 GDNSRS (reference sequence). The J segment lost 2 bases and the V segment lost 0 bases, leaving 26 bases of the junction unmatched. CDR3 length: 21 residues. CDR3 nucleotides: TGTGCCTTTAGTCAGCTTGGACGATTTTGGGGATACCCTTTGTGGACCGATAAACTCATCTTT. Encoded protein: CAFSQLGRFWGYPLWTDKLIF.

There are a few counts of this clone. The TCRdb record carries a much larger clone's protein, which differs from this DNA's translation at residue 19; a read error is the likely cause, and the protein listed here is the DNA translation. This rearrangement joins TRDV1 to TRDJ2, with 9 bases identical to TRDD3. Germline CDR1 is TSWWSYY and CDR2 is QGS. The CDR3 loop spans 23 amino acids. The DNA for the CDR3 is TGTGCTCTTGGGAAGGGGATCCTACTGAAATACGGGGGGATACTGGACTTGACATCACAACTCTTCTTT. Its translation: CALGKGILLKYGGILDLTSQLFF.

Of note for this clone: TCRdb lists the protein of a much larger clone for this DNA, which differs at residue 7, so this is likely a read error; the protein given here is translated from the DNA itself. In the same sample, other DNA sequences code for this CDR3. The chain employs TRDV2 and TRDJ1; D might be TRDD3 (6 bases). Trimming cost V 3 bases and J 8 bases, with 24 bases left between them. This CDR3 is 16 amino acids long. Germline V gene lookup returns CDR1 GEAIGNYY and CDR2 EKD. In nucleotides, the CDR3 is TGTGCCTGTGACCCCGTTAAGGTACTGGGAAGAGCCAAACTCATCTTT. Amino acids: CACDPVKVLGRAKLIF.

This clone was seen at least ten times. Other nucleotide sequences from this sample produce the same CDR3. The chain couples TRDV1 to TRDJ1, with 9 bases matching TRDD3. CDR3 length: 16 residues. Germline CDR1 and CDR2: TSWWSYY and QGS. V shed 6 bases and J 5 bases; nucleotides not matched to a gene: 13. The CDR3: CALGAPPALGEDKLIF. Here the CDR3 DNA reads TGTGCTCTTGGAGCCCCTCCTGCACTGGGGGAAGATAAACTCATCTTT.

This clone was seen a few times. The sample has other DNA sequences that encode this CDR3 too. The chain recombines TRDV1 with TRDJ1; no clear D gene. The V gene lost 5 bases and the J gene lost 3 bases, with 22 bases spanning the gap. CDR3 length: 17 residues. CDR1 and CDR2 (germline): TSWWSYY, QGS. CDR3 coding DNA: TGTGCTCTTGGGAAACGACTCACATTTCTTGCTTCCGATAAACTCATCTTT. This encodes CALGKRLTFLASDKLIF.

This clone was seen only a few times. It is likely a read error: a sequence one base away is far more abundant. The same CDR3 also results from other DNA sequences found in this sample. CDR3 sequence reads: CACDAVISTRRDSTLGLIF. The CDR3 bases are TGTGCCTGTGACGCCGTGATCTCGACGAGGAGGGATAGTACCTTGGGCCTCATCTTT. This chain uses TRDV2 with TRDJ1, with a possible D match to TRDD3 (6 bases). CDR3 length: 19 amino acids. Germline loops: CDR1 GEAIGNYY, CDR2 EKD. V gave up 3 bases and J gave up 11 bases, with 36 bases separating them.

This clone turned up a few times. The protein held in TCRdb is that of a much larger clone and does not match this DNA's translation at residue 10, likely because of a read error; the protein shown is translated from the DNA. V and J are TRDV2 and TRDJ1; TRDD3 might be the D (5 bases). The V gene lost 0 bases and the J gene lost 3 bases, with 13 bases spanning the gap. CDR3 length: 15 amino acids. Germline loops: CDR1 GEAIGNYY, CDR2 EKD. The CDR3 DNA reads as TGTGCCTGTGACACCGTGGGGACCCACTCCGATAAACTCATCTTT. Translating it yields CACDTVGTHSDKLIF.

This clone was counted between two and nine times. The protein recorded in TCRdb matches a much larger clone and deviates from this DNA's translation at residue 15, suggesting a read error; the protein here is obtained by translating the DNA. Other DNA sequences in this sample translate to the same CDR3. The rearrangement uses TRDV2 and TRDJ3; a weak D match, TRDD3 (5 bases). Germline V gene lookup returns CDR1 GEAIGNYY and CDR2 EKD. The CDR3 spans 18 residues. In DNA, the CDR3 is TGTGCCTGTGACACCGCCACGCAAACGTCCTGGGACACCCGAAAGATGTTTTTC. Translating gives CACDTATQTSWDTRKMFF.

Details on this clone: Other DNA sequences in this specimen translate into the identical CDR3. The rearrangement joins TRDV2 to TRDJ1, with TRDD2 matching 7 bases. V shed 0 bases, J shed 10 bases, and the junction held 34 bases outside the gene matches. From germline, CDR1 is GEAIGNYY and CDR2 EKD. CDR3 length equals 22 residues. CDR3 sequence reads: CACDTGHIPTSPGLTTRYTLIF. The CDR3 coding sequence is TGTGCCTGTGACACCGGCCATATTCCTACGTCTCCTGGTCTCACTACGCGCTATACACTCATCTTT.

Ten or more counts support this clone. Other DNA sequences within the sample encode an identical CDR3. The CDR3 is CALGEKRYGGGFPYTDKLIF. In DNA, the CDR3 is TGTGCTCTTGGGGAAAAAAGGTACGGTGGGGGATTCCCGTACACCGATAAACTCATCTTT. The chain combines TRDV1 with TRDJ1; the match to TRDD3 covers 8 bases. The J segment lost 0 bases and the V segment lost 2 bases, leaving 17 bases of the junction unmatched. CDR3 length equals 20 residues. The germline V gene encodes CDR1 TSWWSYY and CDR2 QGS.

About this clone itself: The mismatch at residue 10 between this DNA's translation and the TCRdb protein of a much larger clone likely reflects a read error; the protein shown is translated from the DNA. CDR3 in DNA: TGTGCCTGTGACCCTATCCTGGGGGATACCCGTAAACTCATCTTT. Translating gives CACDPILGDTRKLIF. This rearrangement joins TRDV2 to TRDJ1, with 11 nucleotides matching TRDD3. The CDR3 covers 15 residues. Losses at the gene ends were 3 bases for V and 7 bases for J; bases not matched to a gene: 9. The germline gives CDR1 GEAIGNYY, CDR2 EKD.

Concerning this clone itself: TCRdb lists the protein of a much larger clone for this DNA, which differs at residues 7 and 12, so this is likely a read error; the protein given here is translated from the DNA itself. The J gene is TRDJ1, the V gene TRDV2, with 9 bases matching TRDD3. The V segment lost 0 bases and the J segment 3 bases; nucleotides outside the gene matches: 10. CDR1 GEAIGNYY and CDR2 EKD come from the germline V gene. There are 17 residues in the CDR3. The CDR3 sequence: CACDTLLGDSYPDKLIF. CDR3 DNA sequence: TGTGCCTGTGACACCTTGCTGGGGGATTCGTACCCCGATAAACTCATCTTT.

Comments on this clone: One junction end does not reproduce the germline sequence, and a read error may be involved. The rearrangement links TRDV2 to TRDJ1; weak D call: TRDD3 (5 bases). The CDR3 totals 20 residues. Germline CDR1 GEAIGNYY, CDR2 EKD. The CDR3 reads CACDPLLVDLEIRIFDTLIF. DNA of the CDR3: TGTGCCTGTGACCCCCTGCTGGTGGACTTGGAGATCCGCATTTTCGATACACTCATCTTT.

This clone has only a few counts. This likely came from a read error, as a far larger clone is one base away. Other DNA sequences in this sample translate to the same CDR3. This chain links TRDV2 with TRDJ1; no clear D gene. The V end lost 1 base, the J end lost 0 bases, and 17 bases lay between the germline ends. Germline V lookup: CDR1 GEAIGNYY, CDR2 EKD. This CDR3 has 17 amino acids. In DNA, the CDR3 is TGTGCCTGTGACACTCTCGGGTCCGCCCTTGACACCGATAAACTCATCTTT. This translates into CACDTLGSALDTDKLIF.

About this clone: This likely stems from a read error, as it lies one base from a far larger clone. The same CDR3 is also encoded by other DNA sequences in this sample. The chain carries TRDV2 and TRDJ1, with 9 bases aligning to TRDD3. This CDR3 has 17 residues. CDR1 GEAIGNYY and CDR2 EKD come from the germline V gene. The DNA for the CDR3 is TGTGCCTGTGACTTACTGGGGGAGGAGACCTACACCGACAAACTCATCTTT. It codes for CACDLLGEETYTDKLIF.

This clone was observed a few times. TCRdb's listed protein matches a much larger clone and diverges from this DNA's translation at residue 19, likely through a read error; the protein shown comes from the DNA. The chain joins TRDV2 to TRDJ1; 9 bases are shared with TRDD3. The CDR3 loop spans 23 amino acids. From germline, CDR1 is GEAIGNYY and CDR2 EKD. As DNA, the CDR3 is TGTGCCTGTGACCCGATCTCCTTGCCCACCGGGGGATACTTTGCGAGGTACACCAATAAACTCATCTTT. Residues: CACDPISLPTGGYFARYTNKLIF.

As regards this clone: This likely came from a read error, as a far larger clone is one base away. Other DNA sequences in this specimen translate into the identical CDR3. The CDR3 sequence: CACDNLTGGRSWDTRQMFF. The CDR3 DNA reads as TGTGCCTGTGACAACCTTACTGGGGGACGCTCCTGGGATACCCGACAGATGTTTTTC. The chain couples TRDV2 to TRDJ3, with TRDD3 identical over 9 bases. This CDR3 comprises 19 residues. Germline values: CDR1 GEAIGNYY, CDR2 EKD.

On this clone: Just one base apart from a much larger clone, this may be a read error. The J gene is TRDJ1, the V gene TRDV2; 7 positions match TRDD3. This CDR3 is 18 amino acids long. Germline CDR1 and CDR2: GEAIGNYY and EKD. V trimming: 0 bases; J trimming: 0 bases; junction bases outside the gene matches: 12. The CDR3 DNA is TGTGCCTGTGACACCGGGGGTGCGGGATACCCGGACACCGATAAACTCATCTTT. Its protein is CACDTGGAGYPDTDKLIF.

This clone was seen a handful of times. The protein that TCRdb holds for this DNA derives from a much larger clone and differs from the translated DNA at residue 17, which likely indicates a read error; the protein shown here is translated from the DNA. V and J are TRDV1 and TRDJ1; TRDD3 agrees at 11 bases. This CDR3 comprises 19 residues. J was trimmed by 13 bases and V by 4 bases; bases with no gene match: 26. CDR1 TSWWSYY and CDR2 QGS come from the germline V gene. The CDR3 DNA is TGTGCTCTTGGGGTCACCACCTTCCTACTCGAACTGGGGGATATAGGTCCCATCTTT. Protein: CALGVTTFLLELGDIGPIF.

Regarding this clone: TCRdb attributes to this sequence the protein of a much larger clone, which differs from the DNA translation at residue 3; a read error is likely, and the protein displayed is translated from the DNA. This chain joins TRDV1 and TRDJ2, with 10 bases fitting TRDD3. The CDR3 is 24 residues long. Germline V gene data show CDR1 as TSWWSYY and CDR2 as QGS. The CDR3 here is CAPGEPPYFLPRYTGGYGTAQLFF. As DNA, the CDR3 is TGTGCTCCTGGGGAGCCGCCTTACTTCCTACCCCGGTATACCGGGGGATACGGGACAGCACAACTCTTCTTT.

This clone was found many times. This likely stems from a read error, as it lies one base from a far larger clone. Other DNA sequences in the same sample also yield this CDR3. This rearrangement joins TRDV2 to TRDJ1, with D possibly being TRDD3 (6 bases). CDR1 and CDR2 from the germline V gene are GEAIGNYY and EKD. V lost 0 bases and J lost 2, with 21 bases in between. CDR3 length equals 18 residues. CDR3 coding DNA: TGTGCCTGTGACACCCTAAAATTACTGGGAGATACGACCGATAAACTCATCTTT. The encoded protein is CACDTLKLLGDTTDKLIF.

This clone was found a few times. This likely traces to a read error, being one base from a far larger clone. The sample has other DNA sequences that encode this CDR3 too. The chain has TRDV2 and TRDJ1; D is uncertain. CDR1 is GEAIGNYY, CDR2 EKD, per germline. The V and J ends lost 1 base and 0 bases respectively, with 17 bases between them. The CDR3 consists of 17 residues. Here the CDR3 reads CACDTVLARKDTDKLIF. The CDR3 nucleotides read TGTGCCTGTGACACAGTCCTGGCCCGGAAGGACACCGATAAACTCATCTTT.

Points on this clone: One end of the junction varies from germline; a read error may be responsible. The chain carries TRDV2 and TRDJ1, with 12 bases fitting TRDD3. CDR1 is GEAIGNYY, CDR2 EKD, per germline. The CDR3 covers 18 residues. Here the CDR3 reads CACDTLGGLGDTTDKLIF. The CDR3 DNA follows: TGCGCCTGTGACACTTTGGGCGGACTGGGGGATACCACCGATAAACTCATCTTT.